The 20 T cell receptor beta chains below were found in one sample sequenced in a study of shared clonotypes between healthy human individuals (dated by TCRdb to between 2020 and 2021). Libraries were made using the immunoSEQ multiplex PCR assay. The immuneACCESS repertoire file appears here via TCRdb, limited to in-frame rearrangements. These files lack a portion of the clones; in checked studies, under half of the deficit traces to unresolved V genes, and the cause of the others is not known. For this sample there are 2 million to 2.5 million clones; roughly 95% appear just once. About 0.13% of the sample is held by the ten biggest clonotypes. Sequencing was carried out using naive CD4+ T cells sorted from blood. This sample's cell subset or site label indicates: CD45RA+ positively selected. Receptors were obtained from a man aged 18 to 29 in good health.

Concerning this clone itself: This specimen includes other DNA sequences encoding the same CDR3. The gene calls are TRBV10-3 and TRBJ2-5, with D possibly matching TRBD1 (6 bases). Germline V gene lookup returns CDR1 ENHRY and CDR2 SYGVKD. The CDR3 covers 14 residues. V was shortened by 0 bases and J by 2 bases, with 7 bases between the two germline ends. The DNA for the CDR3 is TGTGCCATCAGTGAGTCTGGACAGCAAGAGACCCAGTACTTC. Amino acids: CAISESGQQETQYF.

In its sample, this clone was seen once. This chain links TRBV5-1 with TRBJ1-1, with a tentative D call TRBD1 (6 bases). The CDR3 totals 13 residues. V was pared by 5 bases and J by 10 bases, with 18 bases between. Germline V gene sequence: CDR1 SGHRS, CDR2 YFSETQ. CDR3 coding DNA: TGCGCCAGCAGTATGGCCACGGGGGCAGGAGCTTTCTTT. This sequence encodes CASSMATGAGAFF.

The chain combines TRBV7-9 with TRBJ2-5; 14 bases are shared with TRBD2. With V trimmed by 5 bases and J by 4 bases, 15 bases remained unmatched. CDR3 size: 19 residues. CDR1 is SEHNR and CDR2 is FQNEAQ in the germline V gene (reference sequence). For the CDR3, the DNA is TGTGCCAGCAGCCGATTCTGGGGACTAGCGGGAGAGTCCCCAGAGACCCAGTACTTC. As protein: CASSRFWGLAGESPETQYF.

The genes are TRBV6-1 and TRBJ1-5, with D possibly matching TRBD1 (5 bases). The CDR3 sequence is 14 residues long. V was cut by 4 bases and J by 4 bases, with 11 bases left in between. Germline V gene data show CDR1 as MNHNS and CDR2 as SASEGT. This CDR3 reads CASSVGVWNQPQHF. The CDR3 DNA follows: TGTGCCAGCAGTGTGGGGGTATGGAATCAGCCCCAGCATTTT.

This sequence joins TRBV7-2 and TRBJ1-2; 7 bases map to TRBD1. Germline trimming cut 1 base from V and 5 bases from J; bases unmatched to any gene: 7. This CDR3 region has 15 residues. CDR1 and CDR2 from the germline V gene are SGHTA and FQGNSA. In nucleotides, the CDR3 is TGTGCCAGCAGCTTAGGGACAGGCTCCGCTTATGGCTACACCTTC. It is translated as CASSLGTGSAYGYTF.

The V call is TRBV5-4, the J call TRBJ2-5; D is perhaps TRBD1 (6 bases). The CDR3 consists of 14 residues. Germline lookup yields CDR1 SGHNT and CDR2 YYREEE (reference sequence). With 5 bases removed from V and 7 bases from J, the gap between germline ends came to 18 bases. The CDR3 region has the DNA TGTGCCAGCAGTCCAGACAGGCGCCTAGGGACCCAGTACTTC. As protein: CASSPDRRLGTQYF.

This chain links TRBV10-3 with TRBJ2-2, with 9 bases matching TRBD1. After removal of 11 bases from V and 7 bases from J, the junction contained 8 bases not matched to a gene. The CDR3 sequence is 13 residues long. In germline, CDR1 is ENHRY, CDR2 SYGVKD. The CDR3 bases are TGTGCCGCTCGGGACAGGGTGGTCGGGGAGCTGTTTTTT. Translated, it gives CAARDRVVGELFF.

This chain uses TRBV2 with TRBJ1-3; D not resolved. In germline, CDR1 is SNHLY, CDR2 FYNNEI. Trimming pared 6 bases from V and 1 base from J, leaving 10 bases between. The CDR3 runs to 14 residues. CDR3: CASSPRQSGNTIYF. CDR3 bases: TGTGCCAGCAGCCCCCGACAATCTGGAAACACCATATATTTT.

This clone has a handful of counts. Other DNA sequences in this sample translate to the same CDR3. The chain recombines TRBV2 with TRBJ2-3; weak D call: TRBD2 (7 bases). The length of the CDR3 is 13 residues. V was shortened by 8 bases and J by 0 bases, with 9 bases between the two germline ends. Germline lookup yields CDR1 SNHLY and CDR2 FYNNEI. The CDR3 region is CASGGASTDTQYF. CDR3 in DNA: TGTGCCAGCGGGGGGGCTAGCACAGATACGCAGTATTTT.

V is TRBV7-9 and J is TRBJ1-1; D unclear. This CDR3 has 13 residues. V was trimmed by 4 bases and J by 5 bases, leaving 11 bases between them. Germline-derived CDR1 and CDR2 are SEHNR and FQNEAQ (reference sequence). DNA for the CDR3: TGTGCCAGCAGCTGGACCGGAGGGACTGAAGCTTTCTTT. As protein: CASSWTGGTEAFF.

The chain recombines TRBV6-5 with TRBJ2-7; 10 bases align to TRBD2. This CDR3 is 16 amino acids long. CDR1 MNHEY and CDR2 SVGAGI come from the germline V gene. V lost 2 bases, J lost 6 bases, and 10 bases stayed unmatched. The CDR3 is CASSYRAGGLIGEQYF. CDR3 bases: TGTGCCAGCAGTTACAGAGCGGGAGGGCTTATTGGCGAGCAGTACTTC.

The rearrangement uses TRBV11-2 and TRBJ2-3, with D possibly TRBD2 on 5 matching bases. Germline lookup yields CDR1 SGHAT and CDR2 FQNNGV. The CDR3 spans 14 residues. Trimming removed 7 bases at V and 6 bases at J, with 17 bases between. In nucleotides, the CDR3 is TGTGCCAGCAATAGAGGCGGGTACCCGGATACGCAGTATTTT. Its protein is CASNRGGYPDTQYF.

This clone appeared once. The genes are TRBV10-3 and TRBJ2-1; D not certain. The CDR3 is 16 amino acids. Trimming pared 4 bases from V and 2 bases from J, leaving 15 bases between. Germline values: CDR1 ENHRY, CDR2 SYGVKD. In nucleotides, the CDR3 is TGTGCCATCAGTGCCTCGGCTGGCAGAGCCTACAATGAGCAGTTCTTC. It is translated as CAISASAGRAYNEQFF.

This rearrangement joins TRBV4-3 to TRBJ1-4; tentatively, D is TRBD1 (5 bases). The ends were cut back, 0 bases at V and 3 bases at J, with 11 bases in the middle. CDR1 is LGHNA, CDR2 YSLEER, per germline. CDR3 length: 16 residues. CDR3 coding DNA: TGCGCCAGCAGCCAAGATGGGCAGGGAGCTAATGAAAAACTGTTTTTT. It translates to CASSQDGQGANEKLFF.

In nucleotides, the CDR3 is TGCGCCAGCAGAATCTTGGGGGAAGAGACCCAGTACTTC. Translation: CASRILGEETQYF. The chain uses TRBV5-1 and TRBJ2-5, with D perhaps being TRBD1 or TRBD2 (5 bases each). Germline values: CDR1 SGHRS, CDR2 YFSETQ. The V and J ends lost 5 bases and 3 bases respectively, with 11 bases between them. CDR3 length equals 13 residues.

This clone was found once. This sequence joins TRBV5-1 and TRBJ1-4; 7 bases match TRBD1. The V and J ends lost 2 bases and 4 bases, in that order; junction bases with no gene match: 11. This CDR3 has 17 residues. CDR1 is SGHRS, CDR2 YFSETQ, per germline. The CDR3 sequence: CASSLTFGQAFNEKLFF. The CDR3 DNA sequence: TGCGCCAGCAGCTTAACCTTCGGACAGGCATTTAATGAAAAACTGTTTTTT.

The count of this clone is one. V usage is TRBV5-8 and J usage is TRBJ1-5; a possible D gene is TRBD1 (5 bases). Germline V CDR1 and CDR2: SGHTS, YDEGEE. The CDR3 has 14 residues. Deletions cut 5 bases from V and 4 bases from J, with 13 bases between. The CDR3 DNA is TGTGCCAGCAGGGTAGAGGGGCGGAATCAGCCCCAGCATTTT. Encoded protein: CASRVEGRNQPQHF. Drawing the rest from reference TRBV5-8 and TRBJ1-5, the complete variable domain is EAGVTQSPTHLIKTRGQQATLRCSPISGHTSVYWYQQALGLGLQFLLWYDEGEERNRGNFPPRFSGRQFPNYSSELNVNALELEDSALYLCASRVEGRNQPQHFGDGTRLSIL.

Regarding this clone: Other DNA sequences within the sample encode an identical CDR3. The chain carries TRBV6-1 and TRBJ1-3, with 8 bases lining up with TRBD1. CDR3 length: 15 amino acids. CDR1 and CDR2 from the germline V gene are MNHNS and SASEGT. V trimming: 6 bases; J trimming: 0 bases; junction bases outside the gene matches: 4. The CDR3 is CASSRDRSSGNTIYF. The CDR3 coding sequence is TGTGCCAGCAGCCGGGACAGGAGCTCTGGAAACACCATATATTTT.

As to this clone: Other DNA sequences within the sample encode an identical CDR3. The chain uses TRBV19 and TRBJ2-1, with D possibly TRBD1 on 6 matching bases. The CDR3 runs to 14 residues. Trimming shortened V by 6 bases and J by 1 base, and 10 bases separated the two germline ends. Germline V gene sequence: CDR1 LNHDA, CDR2 SQIVND (reference sequence). The CDR3 sequence is CASSGGQSYNEQFF. The DNA for the CDR3 is TGTGCCAGTAGCGGTGGACAGTCCTACAATGAGCAGTTCTTC.

This chain joins TRBV5-5 and TRBJ2-6; possibly TRBD1 for D (5 bases). Trimming removed 0 bases from V and 2 bases from J, with 9 bases in between. The CDR3 is 16 amino acids. Germline V gene data show CDR1 as SGHKS and CDR2 as YYEKEE (reference sequence). Here the CDR3 reads CASSLVKGTGANVLTF. CDR3 sequence (DNA): TGTGCCAGCAGCTTGGTCAAGGGGACTGGGGCCAACGTCCTGACTTTC. Based on the CDR3 plus reference TRBV5-5 and TRBJ2-6, the full variable domain is DAGVTQSPTHLIKTRGQQVTLRCSPISGHKSVSWYQQVLGQGPQFIFQYYEKEERGRGNFPDRFSARQFPNYSSELNVNALLLGDSALYLCASSLVKGTGANVLTFGAGSRLTVL.